This entry lists 30 T cell receptor beta chains sequenced from one sample in a study of control samples from healthy donors and cancer patients. Produced via immunoSEQ multiplex PCR; TCRdb's table is partial and in-frame only. This sample has roughly 180,000 clones, with 94% found just once. Sequences were obtained from blood. These receptor sequences come from a woman between 18 and 29 years old in good health.

This rearrangement joins TRBV10-1 to TRBJ1-3; D uncertain. Germline V gene lookup returns CDR1 WNHNN and CDR2 SYGVQD (reference sequence). This CDR3 is 15 amino acids long. Trimming took off 6 bases at V and 0 bases at J, with 12 bases between the two ends. The DNA of the CDR3 is TGCGCCAGCAGCCGAGACCTGCTCTCTGGAAACACCATATATTTT. Protein product: CASSRDLLSGNTIYF.

V and J are TRBV11-2 and TRBJ2-2; D ambiguous. The germline V and J ends were trimmed by 0 bases and 2 bases, with 7 bases remaining between them. Germline V gives CDR1 SGHAT, CDR2 FQNNGV. The CDR3 covers 15 residues. The CDR3 reads CASSLERANTGELFF. CDR3 nucleotides: TGTGCCAGCAGCTTAGAGCGAGCTAACACCGGGGAGCTGTTTTTT.

DNA for the CDR3: TGTGCCTGGAGTCCTATACGGGGCGAAAGCCCTGAAGCTTTCTTT. Its translation: CAWSPIRGESPEAFF. The chain uses TRBV30 and TRBJ1-1; D may be TRBD1 (5 bases). V gave up 2 bases and J gave up 6 bases, with 19 bases separating them. Per germline, CDR1 GTSNPN and CDR2 SVGIG (reference sequence). CDR3 length: 15 residues.

This chain links TRBV4-1 with TRBJ1-4, with D maybe TRBD1 (5 bases). The length of the CDR3 is 15 residues. The germline V gene encodes CDR1 MGHRA and CDR2 YSYEKL. Trimming removed 1 base at V and 5 bases at J, with 11 bases between. CDR3 region: CASSQAYRGNEKLFF. The CDR3 nucleotides read TGCGCCAGCAGCCAAGCATATCGGGGCAATGAAAAACTGTTTTTT.

The sample holds one count of this clone. V gene TRBV5-5 combines with J gene TRBJ2-3; TRBD2 agrees at 8 bases. Germline-derived CDR1 and CDR2 are SGHKS and YYEKEE (reference sequence). This CDR3 has 18 amino acids. The junction had 16 bases not matched to a gene; V was cut back by 4 bases and J by 3 bases. The CDR3 DNA reads TGTGCCAGCAGCCCTAGACGAATGAGCGGGAGTGGAACAGATACGCAGTATTTT. Amino acids: CASSPRRMSGSGTDTQYF. The full variable domain, rest sourced from reference TRBV5-5 and TRBJ2-3, is DAGVTQSPTHLIKTRGQQVTLRCSPISGHKSVSWYQQVLGQGPQFIFQYYEKEERGRGNFPDRFSARQFPNYSSELNVNALLLGDSALYLCASSPRRMSGSGTDTQYFGPGTRLTVL.

V is TRBV4-1 and J is TRBJ1-2, with D perhaps TRBD1 (5 bases). Germline values: CDR1 MGHRA, CDR2 YSYEKL. V was pared by 3 bases and J by 6 bases, with 17 bases between. The CDR3 runs 15 residues. In DNA, the CDR3 is TGCGCCAGCAGCCAGCTACCAGACGGGGGAGATGGCTACACCTTC. Translating it yields CASSQLPDGGDGYTF.

This chain links TRBV19 with TRBJ2-3, with 7 positions matching TRBD2. CDR1 and CDR2 (germline): LNHDA, SQIVND (reference sequence). CDR3 length: 18 amino acids. The V and J ends lost 3 bases and 1 base, in that order; junction bases with no gene match: 13. This CDR3 is CASSISVGAGDGTDTQYF. The CDR3, as DNA: TGTGCCAGTAGTATTTCGGTAGGGGCGGGAGACGGCACAGATACGCAGTATTTT. The full variable domain, rest sourced from reference TRBV19 and TRBJ2-3, is DGGITQSPKYLFRKEGQNVTLSCEQNLNHDAMYWYRQDPGQGLRLIYYSQIVNDFQKGDIAEGYSVSREKKESFPLTVTSAQKNPTAFYLCASSISVGAGDGTDTQYFGPGTRLTVL.

The rearrangement joins TRBV6-1 to TRBJ2-7, with TRBD2 matching 7 bases. CDR3 length: 17 residues. The germline V gene has CDR1 MNHNS and CDR2 SASEGT. V dropped 1 base and J dropped 1; count of bases not matched to a gene: 10. The CDR3 coding sequence is TGTGCCAGCAGTGAAGAGTCCTGGACTAGACGTTCCTACGAGCAGTACTTC. As protein: CASSEESWTRRSYEQYF.

The J gene is TRBJ2-1, the V gene TRBV2; D is ambiguous. Per the germline V gene, CDR1 is SNHLY and CDR2 is FYNNEI. The CDR3 runs 9 residues. The V and J ends lost 7 bases and 15 bases respectively, with 10 bases between them. Here the CDR3 DNA reads TGTGCCAGCACCCCCATGCGGTTCTTC. Protein product: CASTPMRFF.

The rearrangement uses TRBV28 and TRBJ2-2; 11 positions agree with TRBD2. This CDR3 has 17 residues. Trimming cost V 7 bases and J 4 bases; bases outside gene matches: 11. CDR1 is MDHEN and CDR2 is SYDVKM in the germline V gene. The CDR3 here is CASTSPLTSGATGELFF. For the CDR3, the DNA is TGTGCCAGCACCTCCCCTCTGACTAGCGGGGCCACCGGGGAGCTGTTTTTT.

The chain links TRBV6-2 or TRBV6-3 to TRBJ2-5, with 8 bases fitting TRBD1. The CDR3 is 14 residues long. Germline V gene sequence: CDR1 MNHEY, CDR2 SVGEGT. V was clipped by 4 bases and J by 4 bases; unmatched bases: 5. The CDR3 coding sequence is TGTGCCAGCAGTTCCACAGGGGGACGAGAGACCCAGTACTTC. Protein: CASSSTGGRETQYF.

This chain links TRBV10-1 with TRBJ2-7; 7 bases align to TRBD1. CDR1 is WNHNN, CDR2 SYGVQD, per germline (reference sequence). Trimming took 1 base from V and 2 from J; bases not matched to a gene: 5. The CDR3 loop spans 15 amino acids. CDR3 sequence reads: CASSEFRTGPYEQYF. In nucleotides, the CDR3 is TGCGCCAGCAGTGAGTTTCGGACAGGCCCCTACGAGCAGTACTTC.

This rearrangement joins TRBV28 to TRBJ1-5; no clear D gene. Deletions cut 10 bases from V and 3 bases from J, with 16 bases between. The germline gives CDR1 MDHEN, CDR2 SYDVKM. This CDR3 contains 14 residues. CDR3 DNA sequence: TGTGCCACCCTCGGGGAATCAAACAATCAGCCCCAGCATTTT. Encoded protein: CATLGESNNQPQHF.

This clone has a single count. The chain employs TRBV29-1 and TRBJ2-7; 7 bases fit TRBD2. CDR3 length equals 14 residues. Looked up from germline, CDR1 is SQVTM and CDR2 is ANQGSEA. J lost 7 bases, V lost 1 base, and 10 bases had no gene match. The chain's CDR3 is CSVEGSGGVLEQYF. The CDR3 coding sequence is TGCAGCGTTGAAGGGTCGGGAGGAGTTCTGGAGCAGTACTTC.

A remark on this clone: Other DNA variants within this sample encode the same CDR3. The chain carries TRBV4-3 and TRBJ1-2, with unresolved D. The CDR3 covers 13 residues. The germline gives CDR1 LGHNA, CDR2 YSLEER. The germline V and J ends were trimmed by 1 base and 5 bases, with 8 bases remaining between them. CDR3 residues: CASSQGTAYGYTF. The CDR3 DNA sequence: TGCGCCAGCAGCCAAGGCACAGCGTATGGCTACACCTTC.

In its sample, this clone was seen a few times. The V call is TRBV19, the J call TRBJ2-7, with unresolved D. The V gene lost 3 bases and the J gene lost 2 bases, with 8 bases spanning the gap. The CDR3 is 13 residues long. CDR1 is LNHDA, CDR2 SQIVND, per germline (reference sequence). The CDR3 nucleotides are TGTGCCAGTAGTATTAGCCTAGCCTACGAGCAGTACTTC. This translates into CASSISLAYEQYF. Looking up the rest from reference TRBV19 and TRBJ2-7 gives the full variable domain: DGGITQSPKYLFRKEGQNVTLSCEQNLNHDAMYWYRQDPGQGLRLIYYSQIVNDFQKGDIAEGYSVSREKKESFPLTVTSAQKNPTAFYLCASSISLAYEQYFGPGTRLTVT.

The CDR3 sequence is CASMRDPRGQGEQYF. The CDR3 DNA follows: TGTGCCAGCATGAGGGATCCCAGGGGGCAAGGCGAGCAGTACTTC. This chain uses TRBV2 with TRBJ2-7; 8 bases match TRBD1. Germline CDR1 and CDR2: SNHLY and FYNNEI. V lost 7 bases and J lost 6; bases outside the gene matches: 14. The CDR3 is 15 residues long.

In DNA, the CDR3 is TGTGCCAGCAGCGTATCTCCAGGGGGCTACAATGAGCAGTTCTTC. Residues: CASSVSPGGYNEQFF. J is TRBJ2-1 and V is TRBV9; 7 positions agree with TRBD1. With V trimmed by 1 base and J by 3 bases, 4 bases remained unmatched. CDR3 length equals 15 residues. Germline lookup yields CDR1 SGDLS and CDR2 YYNGEE.

The V gene is TRBV7-2, the J gene TRBJ1-1; no reliable D call. The CDR3 is 14 amino acids. V was cut by 2 bases and J by 0 bases, with 7 bases left in between. Germline V gene lookup returns CDR1 SGHTA and CDR2 FQGNSA. This chain's CDR3 is CASSLTRVNTEAFF. Here the CDR3 DNA reads TGTGCCAGCAGCTTAACTAGGGTGAACACTGAAGCTTTCTTT.

The chain combines TRBV19 with TRBJ1-1; 9 bases agree with TRBD1. V shed 6 bases and J 7 bases; nucleotides not matched to a gene: 12. CDR3 size: 15 residues. Germline CDR1 LNHDA, CDR2 SQIVND (reference sequence). The CDR3 loop reads CASRHRYRGLFEAFF. Written as DNA, the CDR3 is TGTGCCAGTAGGCATCGGTACAGGGGGCTTTTTGAAGCTTTCTTT.

V and J are TRBV12-3 or TRBV12-4 and TRBJ2-1; no reliable D call. Trimming removed 1 base from V and 3 bases from J, with 1 base in between. The CDR3 loop spans 12 amino acids. The CDR3 region is CASSLVYNEQFF. The DNA for the CDR3 is TGTGCCAGCAGTTTAGTCTACAATGAGCAGTTCTTC.

The chain uses TRBV5-8 and TRBJ1-3; D remains unclear. The germline CDR1 and CDR2 sequences are SGHTS and YDEGEE. The V end was cut by 5 bases, the J end by 0 bases, with 6 bases between. CDR3 length: 13 residues. The CDR3 coding sequence is TGTGCCAGCAGGCGCTTCTCTGGAAACACCATATATTTT. Encoded protein: CASRRFSGNTIYF.

The chain joins TRBV5-1 to TRBJ2-7, with TRBD2 matching over 15 bases. This CDR3 spans 19 amino acids. With 1 base clipped from V and 9 bases from J, the junction kept 17 bases outside the gene matches. Per germline, CDR1 SGHRS and CDR2 YFSETQ. For the CDR3, the DNA is TGCGCCAGCAGCTTGTCCGGGACTAGCGGGAGGTACAACTCGCCGTGGCAGTACTTC. It translates to CASSLSGTSGRYNSPWQYF.

J is TRBJ1-2 and V is TRBV10-3; D uncertain. Trimming took off 4 bases at V and 4 bases at J, with 13 bases between the two ends. The length of the CDR3 is 14 residues. CDR1 is ENHRY and CDR2 is SYGVKD in the germline V gene. The CDR3 loop is CAISVSGNGYGYTF. For the CDR3, the DNA is TGTGCCATCAGTGTGTCCGGGAATGGCTATGGCTACACCTTC.

The chain couples TRBV10-2 to TRBJ1-4; TRBD1 agrees at 11 bases. This CDR3 contains 14 residues. J lost 12 bases, V lost 1 base, and 4 bases had no gene match. Germline V lookup: CDR1 WSHSY, CDR2 SAAADI. CDR3 residues: CASSELGTGGELFF. CDR3 bases: TGCGCCAGCAGTGAGTTAGGGACAGGGGGAGAACTGTTTTTT.

The chain recombines TRBV10-3 with TRBJ1-1; D may be TRBD1 (5 bases). This CDR3 region has 15 residues. Germline V gene data show CDR1 as ENHRY and CDR2 as SYGVKD. Trimming cost V 0 bases and J 9 bases, with 17 bases left between them. In DNA form, the CDR3 reads TGTGCCATCAGTGAGTCGAATAGGGGTGCGACTCAAGCTTTCTTT. It codes for CAISESNRGATQAFF.

The chain recombines TRBV6-6 with TRBJ2-4; D possibly uses TRBD1 or TRBD2 (6 bases each). Deletions cut 2 bases from V and 6 bases from J, with 14 bases between. The CDR3 loop spans 15 amino acids. CDR1 and CDR2 from the germline V gene are MNHNY and SVGAGI (reference sequence). The CDR3 region is CASSYPGGAGNIQYF. CDR3 nucleotides: TGTGCCAGCAGTTACCCCGGGGGCGCCGGAAACATTCAGTACTTC.

The chain is built from TRBV11-3 and TRBJ2-1; the match to TRBD2 covers 9 bases. Germline CDR1 is SGHNT and CDR2 is YENEEA. V lost 1 base and J lost 6; bases outside the gene matches: 13. This CDR3 region has 18 residues. The CDR3 DNA reads as TGTGCCAGCAGCTTAGGGGGCTTTGCTACTAGCGGGTTCAATGAGCAGTTCTTC. It encodes CASSLGGFATSGFNEQFF. The variable domain in full, with the rest retrieved from reference TRBV11-3 and TRBJ2-1, is EAGVVQSPRYKIIEKKQPVAFWCNPISGHNTLYWYLQNLGQGPELLIRYENEEAVDDSQLPKDRFSAERLKGVDSTLKIQPAELGDSAVYLCASSLGGFATSGFNEQFFGPGTRLTVL.

V is TRBV19 and J is TRBJ2-3; D is possibly TRBD2 (5 bases). The CDR3 runs 14 residues. V dropped 6 bases and J dropped 2 bases, with 12 bases sitting between them. Germline loops: CDR1 LNHDA, CDR2 SQIVND (reference sequence). The CDR3 region is CASSSGRFTDTQYF. The DNA for the CDR3 is TGTGCCAGTAGCTCGGGAAGGTTCACAGATACGCAGTATTTT.

The sample holds a few counts of this clone. The CDR3 reads CASSPRLEVSVSADTQYF. Here the CDR3 DNA reads TGTGCCAGCAGCCCCAGACTAGAAGTCAGTGTTAGCGCAGATACGCAGTATTTT. This chain links TRBV11-3 with TRBJ2-3; a weak D match, TRBD2 (6 bases). The V end was cut by 5 bases, the J end by 4 bases, with 25 bases between. The CDR3 is 18 amino acids. Germline loops: CDR1 SGHNT, CDR2 YENEEA.